This T cell receptor (beta chain) was observed in a study of T cell repertoires in cytomegalovirus infection. Study in general: Public TCR beta signatures provided an indication of both CMV infection and a matching HLA type. Study-level results: In two of eight donors, the top clonotype was HLA-C-restricted CMV-specific.

Concerning this clonotype: The antigen remains unidentified.

TCRdb re-called the reads with MiXCR, one entry per CDR3 protein. The sample includes 650,000 to 900,000 distinct CDR3 sequences, 30% to 35% of them seen just once. V dropped 1 base and J dropped 2 bases, with 30 bases sitting between them. The CDR3 extends over 22 amino acids. Germline V gene lookup returns CDR1 SGHAT and CDR2 FQNNGV. The chain carries TRBV11-2 and TRBJ1-3, with D possibly matching TRBD1 (6 bases). Sequencing used cultured CD8+ T cells from PBMCs, obtained from culture after CMV antigen stimulation. This TCR was sampled from a human donor in good health (CMV status not recorded). Some clones in this sample may be carry-over from other donors' samples. The CDR3 DNA follows: TGTGCCAGCAGCTTAGCCCCCCTCGCTGGCGGACAGCACTTCCCAACTGGAAACACCATATATTTT. Residues: CASSLAPLAGGQHFPTGNTIYF. Full variable domain (rest looked up from reference TRBV11-2 and TRBJ1-3): EAGVAQSPRYKIIEKRQSVAFWCNPISGHATLYWYQQILGQGPKLLIQFQNNGVVDDSQLPKDRFSAERLKGVDSTLKIQPAKLEDSAVYLCASSLAPLAGGQHFPTGNTIYFGEGSWLTVV.